This T cell receptor (beta chain) is from a study of T cell repertoires in aging, cancer and after chemotherapy. Rearranged V-D-J TRB sequences were amplified with a mixed TRB-A/B primer pool. In TCRdb, the multiplex PCR reads were re-called with MiXCR into one record per CDR3 protein. Counted here are approximately 9,000 distinct CDR3 sequences, 20% to 25% occurring once; the ten biggest clones make up about 3%. Germline CDR1 reads MNHEY; CDR2 reads SVGAGI. V trimming: 5 bases; J trimming: 4 bases; junction bases outside the gene matches: 7. The CDR3 contains 15 residues. Broader study findings: The repertoire data cannot show anything about immunological memory following chemotherapy.

By share, this clonotype counts as medium-sized (0.01 to 0.1%). As yet, its antigen is unknown. TCR beta rearrangements were amplified from peripheral blood genomic DNA. V usage is TRBV6-5 and J usage is TRBJ2-1; 8 bases agree with TRBD2. The clonotype originates from a human donor with a blood cancer. Specimen: blood. CDR3 protein: CASSLGASGYNEQFF. In DNA form, the CDR3 reads TGTGCCAGCAGTCTCGGGGCTAGCGGGTACAATGAGCAGTTCTTC.